This T cell receptor (beta chain) was identified during a study of cytomegalovirus exposure and HLA in healthy donors. Background on the study: Inside one of the first data releases sat some 93 million unique TCRs taken from HLA-typed donors.

This PCR relied on a set of 60 Vbeta primers and 13 Jbeta primers. Data came from immunoSEQ multiplex PCR; TCRdb stores just in-frame clones and leaves some out. This sample contains roughly 120,000 clones. Deletions cut 3 bases from V and 7 bases from J, with 16 bases between. The CDR3 runs 14 residues. Per germline, CDR1 MDHEN and CDR2 SYDVKM. This clonotype was sampled from a man younger than 35 in good health and CMV-seronegative. The chain joins TRBV28 to TRBJ2-7; possibly TRBD2 for D (6 bases). Material for sequencing was PBMCs. The CDR3 DNA sequence: TGTGCCAGCAGTTTTGGAGGGGCCCGGGTTGAGCAGTACTTC. This gives the protein CASSFGGARVEQYF.